Below, one TCR beta chain is given with its context. Its antigen is not known. The libraries were made with immunoSEQ version 4 in survey mode. Sequencing used immunoSEQ multiplex PCR; TCRdb keeps in-frame clones, though not all of them. Of about 30,000 clones listed, 70% are singletons. This sample is drawn from a study of persistence of HIV-infected CD4 T cells. Overlapping HIV-1 Gag 15-mer peptides at 0.95 to 1 ug per peptide per mL were used. Responding CD4+ T cells were sorted by upregulation of both CD40 ligand and CD69. This TCR derives from an adult man with HIV who was CMV-seropositive. The sample in question was CD4+ T cells sorted from PBMCs after 18-hour stimulation, obtained from a patient who received antiretroviral therapy.

As DNA, the CDR3 is TGTGCCAGCAGCGTAGCTTCAGGGGTTAATTCACCCCTCCACTTT. Amino acid sequence: CASSVASGVNSPLHF. This chain connects TRBV9 to TRBJ1-6; maybe TRBD1 (6 bases). Germline V gene data show CDR1 as SGDLS and CDR2 as YYNGEE. This CDR3 contains 15 residues. V was clipped by 0 bases and J by 6 bases, with 10 bases between them.